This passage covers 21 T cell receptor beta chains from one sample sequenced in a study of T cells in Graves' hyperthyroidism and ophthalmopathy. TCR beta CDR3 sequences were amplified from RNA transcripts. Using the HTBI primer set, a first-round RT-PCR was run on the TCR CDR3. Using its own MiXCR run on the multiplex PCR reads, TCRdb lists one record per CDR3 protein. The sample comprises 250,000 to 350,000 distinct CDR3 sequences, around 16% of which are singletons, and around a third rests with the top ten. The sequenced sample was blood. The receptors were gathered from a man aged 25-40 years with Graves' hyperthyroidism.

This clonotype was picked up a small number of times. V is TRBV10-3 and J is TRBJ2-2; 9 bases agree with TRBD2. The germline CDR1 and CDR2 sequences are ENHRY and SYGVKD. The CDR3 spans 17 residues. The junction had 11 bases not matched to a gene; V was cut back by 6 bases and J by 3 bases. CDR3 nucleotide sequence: TGTGCCATCAGAACCGGCCTAGCGGGACCGTACACCGGGGAGCTGTTTTTT. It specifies CAIRTGLAGPYTGELFF.

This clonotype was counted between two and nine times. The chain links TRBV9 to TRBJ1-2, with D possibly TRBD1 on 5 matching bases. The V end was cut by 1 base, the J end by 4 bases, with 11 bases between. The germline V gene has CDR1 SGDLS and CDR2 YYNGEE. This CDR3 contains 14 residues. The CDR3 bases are TGTGCCAGCAGCGTAACGGGGCACAGCTATGGCTACACCTTC. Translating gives CASSVTGHSYGYTF.

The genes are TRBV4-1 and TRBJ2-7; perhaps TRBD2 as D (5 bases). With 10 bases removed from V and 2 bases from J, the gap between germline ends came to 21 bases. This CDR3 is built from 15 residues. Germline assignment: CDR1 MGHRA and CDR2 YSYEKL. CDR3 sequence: CATRIGEGPTYEQYF. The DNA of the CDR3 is TGCGCCACCCGGATCGGGGAAGGGCCTACCTACGAGCAGTACTTC.

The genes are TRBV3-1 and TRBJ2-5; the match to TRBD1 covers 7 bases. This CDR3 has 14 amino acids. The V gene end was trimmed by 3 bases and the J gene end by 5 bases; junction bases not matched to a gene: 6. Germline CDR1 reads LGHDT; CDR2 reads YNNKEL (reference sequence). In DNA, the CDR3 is TGTGCCAGCAGCCACCGAGGCAGGGGGGAGACCCAGTACTTC. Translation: CASSHRGRGETQYF.

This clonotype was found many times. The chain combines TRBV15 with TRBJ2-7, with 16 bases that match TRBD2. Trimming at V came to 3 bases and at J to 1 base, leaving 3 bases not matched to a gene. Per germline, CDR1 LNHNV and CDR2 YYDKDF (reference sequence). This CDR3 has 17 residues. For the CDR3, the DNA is TGTGCCACCAGCAGGGGACTAGCGGGAGGGCCATCCTACGAGCAGTACTTC. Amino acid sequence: CATSRGLAGGPSYEQYF.

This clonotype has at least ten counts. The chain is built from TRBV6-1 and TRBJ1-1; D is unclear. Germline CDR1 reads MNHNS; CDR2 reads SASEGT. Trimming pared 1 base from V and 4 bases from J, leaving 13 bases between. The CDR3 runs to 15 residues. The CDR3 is CASSEGRNLGTEAFF. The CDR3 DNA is TGTGCCAGCAGTGAAGGGCGGAACCTGGGCACTGAAGCTTTCTTT.

Written as DNA, the CDR3 is TGTGCCAGCAGCTTATCCTCAGGGAGGGACTATGGCTACACCTTC. As protein: CASSLSSGRDYGYTF. V is TRBV7-9 and J is TRBJ1-2, with a possible D match to TRBD1 (5 bases). This CDR3 comprises 15 residues. Trimming stripped 2 bases from V and 3 bases from J, with 13 bases between. The V gene's germline CDR1 is SEHNR and CDR2 FQNEAQ (reference sequence).

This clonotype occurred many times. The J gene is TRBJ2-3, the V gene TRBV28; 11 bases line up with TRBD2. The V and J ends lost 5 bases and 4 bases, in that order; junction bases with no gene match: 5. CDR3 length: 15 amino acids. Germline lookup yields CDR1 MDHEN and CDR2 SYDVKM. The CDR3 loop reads CASSPGLAVSDTQYF. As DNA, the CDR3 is TGTGCCAGCAGTCCGGGACTAGCGGTGTCAGATACGCAGTATTTT.

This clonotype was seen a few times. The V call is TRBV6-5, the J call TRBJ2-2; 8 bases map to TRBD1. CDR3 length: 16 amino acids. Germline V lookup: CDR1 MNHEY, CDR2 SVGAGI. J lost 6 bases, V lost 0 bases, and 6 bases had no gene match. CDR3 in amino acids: CASSYSNDRGSGELFF. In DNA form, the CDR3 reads TGTGCCAGCAGTTACTCAAACGACAGGGGATCCGGGGAGCTGTTTTTT.

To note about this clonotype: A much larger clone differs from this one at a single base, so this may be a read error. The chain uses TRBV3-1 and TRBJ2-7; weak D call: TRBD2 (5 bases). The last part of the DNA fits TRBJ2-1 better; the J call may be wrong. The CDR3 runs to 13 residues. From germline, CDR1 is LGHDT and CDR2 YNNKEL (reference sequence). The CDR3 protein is CASSRGPNYEQFF. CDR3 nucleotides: TGTGCCAGCAGTCGAGGGCCTAACTACGAGCAGTTCTTC.

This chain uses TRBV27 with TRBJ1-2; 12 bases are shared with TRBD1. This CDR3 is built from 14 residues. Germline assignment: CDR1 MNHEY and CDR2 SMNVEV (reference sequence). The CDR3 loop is CSSGTGGWGYGYTF. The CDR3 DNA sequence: TGTTCCTCCGGGACAGGGGGCTGGGGCTATGGCTACACCTTC.

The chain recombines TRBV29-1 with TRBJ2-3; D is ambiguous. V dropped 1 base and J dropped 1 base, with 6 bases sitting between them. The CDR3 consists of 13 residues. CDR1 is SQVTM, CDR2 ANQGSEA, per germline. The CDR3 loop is CSVEAPGTDTQYF. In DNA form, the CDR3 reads TGCAGCGTTGAAGCCCCCGGCACAGATACGCAGTATTTT.

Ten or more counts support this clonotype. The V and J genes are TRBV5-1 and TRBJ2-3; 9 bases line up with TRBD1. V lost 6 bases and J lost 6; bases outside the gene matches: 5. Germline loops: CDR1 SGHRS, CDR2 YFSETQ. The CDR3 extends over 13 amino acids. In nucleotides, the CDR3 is TGCGCCAGCAAGATAACAGGGGGCGATACGCAGTATTTT. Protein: CASKITGGDTQYF. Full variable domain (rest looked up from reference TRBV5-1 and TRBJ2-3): KAGVTQTPRYLIKTRGQQVTLSCSPISGHRSVSWYQQTPGQGLQFLFEYFSETQRNKGNFPGRFSGRQFSNSRSEMNVSTLELGDSALYLCASKITGGDTQYFGPGTRLTVL.

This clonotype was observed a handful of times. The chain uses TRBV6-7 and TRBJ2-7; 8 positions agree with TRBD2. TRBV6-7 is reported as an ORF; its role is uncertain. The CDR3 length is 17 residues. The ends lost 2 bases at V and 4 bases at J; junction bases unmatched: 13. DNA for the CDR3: TGTGCCAGCAGTTACGTCCCCCAGGGAGCGGGAGAGTACGAGCAGTACTTC. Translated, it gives CASSYVPQGAGEYEQYF.

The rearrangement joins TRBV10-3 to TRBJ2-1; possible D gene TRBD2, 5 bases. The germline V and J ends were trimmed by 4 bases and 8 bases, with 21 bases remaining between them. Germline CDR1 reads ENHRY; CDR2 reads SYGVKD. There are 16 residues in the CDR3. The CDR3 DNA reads TGTGCCATCAGTGCAACCCGGGTTAGCGTTCGTTATGAGCAGTTCTTC. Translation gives CAISATRVSVRYEQFF.

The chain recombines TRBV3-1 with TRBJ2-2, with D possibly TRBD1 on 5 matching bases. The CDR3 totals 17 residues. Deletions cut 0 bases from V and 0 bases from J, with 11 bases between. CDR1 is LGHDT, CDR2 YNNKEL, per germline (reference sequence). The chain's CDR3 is CASSQDRGKANTGELFF. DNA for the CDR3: TGTGCCAGCAGCCAAGATAGGGGCAAAGCGAACACCGGGGAGCTGTTTTTT.

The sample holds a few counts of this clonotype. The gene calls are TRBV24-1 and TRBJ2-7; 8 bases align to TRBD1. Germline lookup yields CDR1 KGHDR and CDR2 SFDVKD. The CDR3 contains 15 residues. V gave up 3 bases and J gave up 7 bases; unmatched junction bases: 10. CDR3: CATSDPGQAPGEQYF. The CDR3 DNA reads TGTGCCACCAGTGATCCGGGACAGGCCCCTGGGGAGCAGTACTTC.

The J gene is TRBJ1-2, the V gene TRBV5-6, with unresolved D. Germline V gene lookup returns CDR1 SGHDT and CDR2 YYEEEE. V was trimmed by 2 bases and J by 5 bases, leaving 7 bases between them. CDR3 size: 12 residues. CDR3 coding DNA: TGTGCCAGCAGCTTATTTGCGTATGGCTACACCTTC. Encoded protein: CASSLFAYGYTF.

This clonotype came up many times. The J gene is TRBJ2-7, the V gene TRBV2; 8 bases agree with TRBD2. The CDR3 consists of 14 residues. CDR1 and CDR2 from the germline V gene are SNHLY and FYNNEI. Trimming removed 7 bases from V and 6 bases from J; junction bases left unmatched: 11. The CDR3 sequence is CASINGTRGFEQYF. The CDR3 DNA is TGTGCCAGCATAAACGGGACTAGGGGATTCGAGCAGTACTTC.

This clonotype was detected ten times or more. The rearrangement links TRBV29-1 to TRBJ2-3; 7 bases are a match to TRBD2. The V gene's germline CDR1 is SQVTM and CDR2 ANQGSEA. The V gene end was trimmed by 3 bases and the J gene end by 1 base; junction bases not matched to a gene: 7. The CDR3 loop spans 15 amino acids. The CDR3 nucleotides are TGCAGCGTTGATTCGGCTAGCGGCCGCACAGATACGCAGTATTTT. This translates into CSVDSASGRTDTQYF.

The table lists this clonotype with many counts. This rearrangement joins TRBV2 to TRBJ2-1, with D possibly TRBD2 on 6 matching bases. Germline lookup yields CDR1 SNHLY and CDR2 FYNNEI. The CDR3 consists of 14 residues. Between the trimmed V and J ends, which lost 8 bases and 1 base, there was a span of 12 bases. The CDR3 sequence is CASSGVSSYNEQFF. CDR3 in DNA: TGTGCCAGCTCGGGAGTGTCGTCCTACAATGAGCAGTTCTTC.